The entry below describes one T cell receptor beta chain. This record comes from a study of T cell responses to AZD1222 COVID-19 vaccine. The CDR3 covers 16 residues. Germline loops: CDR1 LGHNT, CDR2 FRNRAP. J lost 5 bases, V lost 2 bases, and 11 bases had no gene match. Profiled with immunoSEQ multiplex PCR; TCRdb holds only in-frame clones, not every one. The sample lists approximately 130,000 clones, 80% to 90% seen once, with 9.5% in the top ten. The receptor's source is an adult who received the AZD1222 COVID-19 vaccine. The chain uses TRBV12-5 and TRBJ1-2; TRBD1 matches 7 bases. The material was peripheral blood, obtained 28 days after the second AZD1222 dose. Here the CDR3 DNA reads TGTGCTAGTGGTTTGCCCAGGGGGGGCGCGAGGTATGGCTACACCTTC. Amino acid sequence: CASGLPRGGARYGYTF. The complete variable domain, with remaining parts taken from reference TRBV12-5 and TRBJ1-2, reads DARVTQTPRHKVTEMGQEVTMRCQPILGHNTVFWYRQTMMQGLELLAYFRNRAPLDDSGMPKDRFSAEMPDATLATLKIQPSEPRDSAVYFCASGLPRGGARYGYTFGSGTRLTVV.